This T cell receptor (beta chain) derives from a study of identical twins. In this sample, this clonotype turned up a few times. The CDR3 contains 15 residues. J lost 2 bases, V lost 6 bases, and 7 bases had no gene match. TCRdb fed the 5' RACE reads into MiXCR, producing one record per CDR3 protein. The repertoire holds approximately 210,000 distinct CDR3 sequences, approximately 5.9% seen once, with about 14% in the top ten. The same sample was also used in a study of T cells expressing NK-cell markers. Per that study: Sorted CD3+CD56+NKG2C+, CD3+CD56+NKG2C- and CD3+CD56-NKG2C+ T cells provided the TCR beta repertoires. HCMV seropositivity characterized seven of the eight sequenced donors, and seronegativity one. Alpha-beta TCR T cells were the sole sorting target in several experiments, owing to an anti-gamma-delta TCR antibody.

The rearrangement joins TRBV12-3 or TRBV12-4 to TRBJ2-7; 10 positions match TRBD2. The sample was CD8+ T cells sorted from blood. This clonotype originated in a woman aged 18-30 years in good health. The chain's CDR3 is CASRFSGGAAYEQYF. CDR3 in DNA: TGTGCCAGCAGGTTCAGCGGGGGGGCAGCCTACGAGCAGTACTTC.